This TCR beta chain was recovered during a study of T-cell reconstitution after alpha-beta-depleted transplantation in children. Unique molecular identifiers were used to barcode this TCRbeta library. TCRdb called the PCR reads again in MiXCR, with one record for every CDR3 protein. The table records some 640,000 distinct CDR3 sequences, around 16% of them present only once. Deletions cut 6 bases from V and 0 bases from J, with 9 bases between. The CDR3 runs 14 residues. Per germline, CDR1 LGHDT and CDR2 YNNKEL (reference sequence). The chain recombines TRBV3-1 with TRBJ2-1; D remains ambiguous. The receptor's source is a human donor who donated a stem cell graft to a child with acute myeloid leukemia. Here the sequenced sample was PBMCs from the stem cell graft donor, taken from the stem cell graft. The CDR3 sequence: CASRESSSYNEQFF. CDR3 nucleotides: TGTGCCAGCAGGGAGAGTAGCTCCTACAATGAGCAGTTCTTC.